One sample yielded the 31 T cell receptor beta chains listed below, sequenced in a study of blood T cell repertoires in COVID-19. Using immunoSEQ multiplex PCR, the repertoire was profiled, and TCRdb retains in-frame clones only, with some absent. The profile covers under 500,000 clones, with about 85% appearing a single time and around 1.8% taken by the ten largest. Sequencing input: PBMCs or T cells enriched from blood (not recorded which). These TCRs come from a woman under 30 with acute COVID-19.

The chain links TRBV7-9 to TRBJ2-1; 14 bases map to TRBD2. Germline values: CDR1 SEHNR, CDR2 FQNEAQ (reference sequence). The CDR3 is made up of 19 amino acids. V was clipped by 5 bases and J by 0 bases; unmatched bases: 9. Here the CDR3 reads CASSGGGTSGRASYNEQFF. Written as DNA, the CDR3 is TGTGCCAGCAGCGGAGGGGGGACTAGCGGGAGAGCCTCCTACAATGAGCAGTTCTTC. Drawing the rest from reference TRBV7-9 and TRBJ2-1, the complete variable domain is DTGVSQNPRHKITKRGQNVTFRCDPISEHNRLYWYRQTLGQGPEFLTYFQNEAQLEKSRLLSDRFSAERPKGSFSTLEIQRTEQGDSAMYLCASSGGGTSGRASYNEQFFGPGTRLTVL.

As DNA, the CDR3 is TGTGCCAGCAGTCGGGGTGACAATCAGCCCCAGCATTTT. Translated, it gives CASSRGDNQPQHF. V gene TRBV27 combines with J gene TRBJ1-5; D is unresolved. The CDR3 contains 13 residues. Deletions cut 5 bases from V and 3 bases from J, with 8 bases between. Germline values: CDR1 MNHEY, CDR2 SMNVEV (reference sequence).

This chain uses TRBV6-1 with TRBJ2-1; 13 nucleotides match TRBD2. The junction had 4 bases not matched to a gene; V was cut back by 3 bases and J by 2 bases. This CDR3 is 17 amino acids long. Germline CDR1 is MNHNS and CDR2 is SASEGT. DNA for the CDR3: TGTGCCAGCAGTGAGGGACTAGCGGGGCCCCCCTACAATGAGCAGTTCTTC. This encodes CASSEGLAGPPYNEQFF.

CDR3 nucleotides: TGTGCCGCTGGGGACGGGACAGCGATTTATGGCTACACCTTC. Translating gives CAAGDGTAIYGYTF. This sequence joins TRBV28 and TRBJ1-2; 7 bases line up with TRBD1. Trimming at V came to 11 bases and at J to 5 bases, leaving 14 bases not matched to a gene. Germline V gene sequence: CDR1 MDHEN, CDR2 SYDVKM. The CDR3 loop spans 14 amino acids.

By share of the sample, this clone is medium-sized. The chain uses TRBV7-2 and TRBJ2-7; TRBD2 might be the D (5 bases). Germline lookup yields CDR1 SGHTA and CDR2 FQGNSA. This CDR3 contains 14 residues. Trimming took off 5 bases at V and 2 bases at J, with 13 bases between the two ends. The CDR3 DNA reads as TGTGCCAGCAGCCCATGGGCTAGCCCCTACGAGCAGTACTTC. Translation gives CASSPWASPYEQYF. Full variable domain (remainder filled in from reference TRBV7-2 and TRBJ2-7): GAGVSQSPSNKVTEKGKDVELRCDPISGHTALYWYRQSLGQGLEFLIYFQGNSAPDKSGLPSDRFSAERTGGSVSTLTIQRTQQEDSAVYLCASSPWASPYEQYFGPGTRLTVT.

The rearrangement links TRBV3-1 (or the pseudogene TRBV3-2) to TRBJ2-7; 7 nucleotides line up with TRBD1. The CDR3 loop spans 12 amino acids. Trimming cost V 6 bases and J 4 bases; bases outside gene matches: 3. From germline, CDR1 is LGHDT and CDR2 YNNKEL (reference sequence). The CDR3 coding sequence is TGTGCCAGCAGTGCACAGGGGTACGAGCAGTACTTC. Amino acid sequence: CASSAQGYEQYF.

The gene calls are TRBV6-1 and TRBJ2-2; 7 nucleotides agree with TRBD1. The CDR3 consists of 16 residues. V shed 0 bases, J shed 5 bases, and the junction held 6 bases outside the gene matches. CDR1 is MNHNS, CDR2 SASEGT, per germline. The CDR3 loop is CASSEALGRGTGELFF. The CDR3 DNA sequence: TGTGCCAGCAGTGAAGCGCTTGGCAGGGGGACCGGGGAGCTGTTTTTT.

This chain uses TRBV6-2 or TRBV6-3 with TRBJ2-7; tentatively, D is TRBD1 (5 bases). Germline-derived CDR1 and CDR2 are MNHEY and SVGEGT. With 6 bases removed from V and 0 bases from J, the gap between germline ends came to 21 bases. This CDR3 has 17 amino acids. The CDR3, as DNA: TGTGCCAGCAGCCCACGACCCAGGGCCCTGAGCTCCTACGAGCAGTACTTC. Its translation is CASSPRPRALSSYEQYF.

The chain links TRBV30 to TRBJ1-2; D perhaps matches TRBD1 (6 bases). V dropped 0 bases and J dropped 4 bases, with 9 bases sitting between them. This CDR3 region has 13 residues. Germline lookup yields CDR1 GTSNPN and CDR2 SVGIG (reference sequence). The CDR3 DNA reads TGTGCCTGGAGTGTACAGGGTGGCTATGGCTACACCTTC. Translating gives CAWSVQGGYGYTF.

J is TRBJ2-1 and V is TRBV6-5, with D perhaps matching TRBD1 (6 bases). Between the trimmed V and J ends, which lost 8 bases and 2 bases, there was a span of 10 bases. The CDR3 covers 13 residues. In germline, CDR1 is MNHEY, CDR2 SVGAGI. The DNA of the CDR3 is TGTGCCAGCGGAGGACAGACCTACAATGAGCAGTTCTTC. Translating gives CASGGQTYNEQFF.

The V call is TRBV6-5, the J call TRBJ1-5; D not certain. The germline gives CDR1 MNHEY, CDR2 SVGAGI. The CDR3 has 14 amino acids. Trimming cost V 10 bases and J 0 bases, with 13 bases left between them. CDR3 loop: CATALELSNQPQHF. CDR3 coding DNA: TGTGCCACCGCGTTGGAGCTTAGCAATCAGCCCCAGCATTTT.

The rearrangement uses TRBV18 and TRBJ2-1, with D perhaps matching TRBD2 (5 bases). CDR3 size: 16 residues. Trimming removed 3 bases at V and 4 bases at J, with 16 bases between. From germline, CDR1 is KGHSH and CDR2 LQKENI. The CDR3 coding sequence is TGTGCCAGCTCACCCTCTAGCAGCCAACGATACAATGAGCAGTTCTTC. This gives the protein CASSPSSSQRYNEQFF.

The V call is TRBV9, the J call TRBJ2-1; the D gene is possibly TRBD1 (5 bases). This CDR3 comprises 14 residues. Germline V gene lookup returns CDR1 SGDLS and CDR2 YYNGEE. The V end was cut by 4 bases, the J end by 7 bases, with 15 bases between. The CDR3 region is CASSQIKGANEQFF. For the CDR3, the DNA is TGTGCCAGCAGCCAAATAAAAGGGGCGAATGAGCAGTTCTTC.

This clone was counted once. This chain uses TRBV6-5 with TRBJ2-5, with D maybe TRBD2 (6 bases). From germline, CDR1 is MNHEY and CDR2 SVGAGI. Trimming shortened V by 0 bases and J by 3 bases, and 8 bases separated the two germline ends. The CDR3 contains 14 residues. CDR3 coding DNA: TGTGCCAGCAGTTACTCGACTAGTAAAGAGACCCAGTACTTC. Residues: CASSYSTSKETQYF.

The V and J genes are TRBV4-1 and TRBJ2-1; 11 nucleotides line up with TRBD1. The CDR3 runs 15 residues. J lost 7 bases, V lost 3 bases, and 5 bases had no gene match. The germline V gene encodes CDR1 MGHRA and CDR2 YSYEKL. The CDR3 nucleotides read TGCGCCAGCAGCCACGGACAGGGGGCAAGTAATGAGCAGTTCTTC. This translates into CASSHGQGASNEQFF.

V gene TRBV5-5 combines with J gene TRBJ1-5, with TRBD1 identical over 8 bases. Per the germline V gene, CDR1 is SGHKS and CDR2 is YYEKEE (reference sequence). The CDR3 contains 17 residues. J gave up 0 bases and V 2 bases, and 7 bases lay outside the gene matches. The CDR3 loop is CASSFKDRDYSNQPQHF. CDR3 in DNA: TGTGCCAGCAGCTTCAAGGACAGGGATTATAGCAATCAGCCCCAGCATTTT.

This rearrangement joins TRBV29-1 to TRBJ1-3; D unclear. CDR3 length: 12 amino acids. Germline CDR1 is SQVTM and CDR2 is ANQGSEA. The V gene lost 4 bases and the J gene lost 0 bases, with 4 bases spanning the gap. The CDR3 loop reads CSVVRSGNTIYF. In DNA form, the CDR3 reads TGCAGCGTTGTTCGCTCTGGAAACACCATATATTTT.

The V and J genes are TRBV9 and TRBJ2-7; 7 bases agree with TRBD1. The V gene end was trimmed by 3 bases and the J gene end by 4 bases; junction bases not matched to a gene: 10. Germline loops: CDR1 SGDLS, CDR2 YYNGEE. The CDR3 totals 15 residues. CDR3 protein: CASSGPRDSLYEQYF. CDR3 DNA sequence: TGTGCCAGCAGCGGGCCACGGGACAGCCTATACGAGCAGTACTTC.

The CDR3 region is CASSLDLQDNEQFF. Written as DNA, the CDR3 is TGTGCCAGCAGCTTAGATTTACAGGACAATGAGCAGTTCTTC. V is TRBV11-3 and J is TRBJ2-1; a weak D match, TRBD1 (5 bases). Per germline, CDR1 SGHNT and CDR2 YENEEA. Trimming pared 0 bases from V and 5 bases from J, leaving 8 bases between. The CDR3 is 14 amino acids.

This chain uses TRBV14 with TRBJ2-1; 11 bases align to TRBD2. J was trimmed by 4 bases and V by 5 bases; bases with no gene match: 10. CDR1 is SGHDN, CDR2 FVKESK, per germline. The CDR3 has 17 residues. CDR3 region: CASSADTGTSGYNEQFF. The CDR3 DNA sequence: TGTGCCAGCAGCGCCGACACCGGGACTAGCGGATACAATGAGCAGTTCTTC.

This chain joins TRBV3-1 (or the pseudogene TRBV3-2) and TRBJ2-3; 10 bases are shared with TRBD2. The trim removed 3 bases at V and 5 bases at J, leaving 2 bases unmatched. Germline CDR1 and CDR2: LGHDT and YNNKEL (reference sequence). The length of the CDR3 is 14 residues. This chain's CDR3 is CASSQLAGGDTQYF. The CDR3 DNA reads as TGTGCCAGCAGCCAGTTAGCGGGAGGAGATACGCAGTATTTT.

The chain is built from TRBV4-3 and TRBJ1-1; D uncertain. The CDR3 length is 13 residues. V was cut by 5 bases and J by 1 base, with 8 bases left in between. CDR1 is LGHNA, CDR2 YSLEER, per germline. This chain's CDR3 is CASSTTGNTEAFF. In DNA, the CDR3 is TGCGCCAGCAGCACGACGGGGAACACTGAAGCTTTCTTT.

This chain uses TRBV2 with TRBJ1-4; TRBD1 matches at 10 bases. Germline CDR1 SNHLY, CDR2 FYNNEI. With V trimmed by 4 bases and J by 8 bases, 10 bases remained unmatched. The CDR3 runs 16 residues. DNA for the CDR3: TGTGCCAGCAGTGCGGCGTTAGACAGGGGGCGAGAAAAACTGTTTTTT. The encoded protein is CASSAALDRGREKLFF. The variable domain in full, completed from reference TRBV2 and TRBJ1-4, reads EPEVTQTPSHQVTQMGQEVILRCVPISNHLYFYWYRQILGQKVEFLVSFYNNEISEKSEIFDDQFSVERPDGSNFTLKIRSTKLEDSAMYFCASSAALDRGREKLFFGSGTQLSVL.

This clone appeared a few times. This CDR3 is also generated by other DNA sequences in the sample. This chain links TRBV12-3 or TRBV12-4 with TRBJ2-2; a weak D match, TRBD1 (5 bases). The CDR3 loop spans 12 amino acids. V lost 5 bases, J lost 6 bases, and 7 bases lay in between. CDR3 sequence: CASSQGSGELFF. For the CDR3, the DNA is TGTGCCAGCAGTCAGGGTTCCGGGGAGCTGTTTTTT.

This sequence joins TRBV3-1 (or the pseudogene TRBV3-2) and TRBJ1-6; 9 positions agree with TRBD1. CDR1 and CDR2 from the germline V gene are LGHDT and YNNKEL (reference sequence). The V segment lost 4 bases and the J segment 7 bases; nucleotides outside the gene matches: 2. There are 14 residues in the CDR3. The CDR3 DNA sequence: TGTGCCAGCAGCCTAACAGGGGGCAATTCACCCCTCCACTTT. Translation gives CASSLTGGNSPLHF.

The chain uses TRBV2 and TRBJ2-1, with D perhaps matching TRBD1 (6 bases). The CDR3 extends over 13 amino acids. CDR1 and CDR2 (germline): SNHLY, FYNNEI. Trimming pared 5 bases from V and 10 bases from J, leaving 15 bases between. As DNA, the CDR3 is TGTGCCAGCAGTCCTTACAGGGATGGCGAGCAGTTCTTC. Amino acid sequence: CASSPYRDGEQFF.

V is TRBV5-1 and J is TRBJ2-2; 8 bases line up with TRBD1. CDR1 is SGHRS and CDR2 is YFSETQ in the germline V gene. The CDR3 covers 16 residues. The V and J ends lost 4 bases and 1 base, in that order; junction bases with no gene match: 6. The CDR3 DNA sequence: TGCGCCAGCAGCGGGTTGACAGGGGTGAACACCGGGGAGCTGTTTTTT. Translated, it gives CASSGLTGVNTGELFF.

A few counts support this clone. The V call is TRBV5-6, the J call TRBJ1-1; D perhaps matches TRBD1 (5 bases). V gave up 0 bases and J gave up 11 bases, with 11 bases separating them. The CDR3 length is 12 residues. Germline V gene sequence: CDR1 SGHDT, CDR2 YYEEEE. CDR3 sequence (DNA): TGTGCCAGCAGCTTGGAGGGGAAGGGGGCTTTCTTT. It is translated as CASSLEGKGAFF.

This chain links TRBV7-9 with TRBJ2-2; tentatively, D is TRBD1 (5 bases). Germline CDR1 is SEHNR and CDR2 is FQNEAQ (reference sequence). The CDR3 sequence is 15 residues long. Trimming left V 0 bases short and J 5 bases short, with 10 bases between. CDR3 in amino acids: CASSLAGALTGELFF. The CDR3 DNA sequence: TGTGCCAGCAGCTTAGCAGGGGCGCTGACCGGGGAGCTGTTTTTT.

CDR3 region: CASSVAAGANVLTF. CDR3 in DNA: TGTGCCAGCAGCGTAGCCGCTGGGGCCAACGTCCTGACTTTC. The chain combines TRBV9 with TRBJ2-6, with D hard to call. Germline CDR1 is SGDLS and CDR2 is YYNGEE. The V and J ends lost 0 bases and 2 bases respectively, with 3 bases between them. The CDR3 length is 14 residues.

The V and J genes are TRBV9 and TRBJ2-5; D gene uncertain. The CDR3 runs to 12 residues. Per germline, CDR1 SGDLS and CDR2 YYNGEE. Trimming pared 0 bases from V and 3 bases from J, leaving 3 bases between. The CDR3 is CASSVAEETQYF. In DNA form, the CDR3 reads TGTGCCAGCAGCGTAGCGGAAGAGACCCAGTACTTC.